These 22 T cell receptor beta chains share one sample of origin, sequenced in a study of Ad26.COV2.S vaccination and SARS-CoV-2 variants. Treatment specified: about 20 received Ad26.COV2.S at low or high dose, single or two shots; 5 received placebo; per-sample allocation not given. The samples date from day 63 after the first vaccine or placebo injection. Measured with immunoSEQ multiplex PCR; TCRdb has only the in-frame clones, and not every one. This table holds around 300,000 clones, under 90% found once. Sequences were derived from peripheral blood, sampled in a trial of Ad26.COV2.S vaccine versus placebo. The receptors stem from a person aged 18-60 years who received the Ad26.COV2.S COVID-19 vaccine or a placebo.

This rearrangement joins TRBV7-9 to TRBJ1-2, with D uncertain. Germline loops: CDR1 SEHNR, CDR2 FQNEAQ (reference sequence). Trimming stripped 2 bases from V and 2 bases from J, with 6 bases between. The CDR3 is made up of 13 amino acids. The CDR3 DNA follows: TGTGCCAGCAGCTTACTTGGGAACTATGGCTACACCTTC. Amino acids: CASSLLGNYGYTF.

The chain combines TRBV7-9 with TRBJ1-1, with TRBD1 as a possible D gene (5 bases). CDR1 is SEHNR, CDR2 FQNEAQ, per germline (reference sequence). This CDR3 is built from 14 residues. V gave up 6 bases and J gave up 0 bases, with 11 bases separating them. CDR3 sequence: CASSPPGVNTEAFF. The CDR3 nucleotides are TGTGCCAGCAGTCCACCGGGGGTGAACACTGAAGCTTTCTTT.

The rearrangement uses TRBV7-9 and TRBJ2-5; tentative D call: TRBD2 (5 bases). Germline V lookup: CDR1 SEHNR, CDR2 FQNEAQ (reference sequence). Trimming cost V 2 bases and J 1 base, with 14 bases left between them. This CDR3 is built from 16 residues. CDR3 DNA: TGTGCCAGCAGCTTATTCATCGGGGAACCCCAAGAGACCCAGTACTTC. This sequence encodes CASSLFIGEPQETQYF. Full variable domain (outside the CDR3, taken from reference TRBV7-9 and TRBJ2-5): DTGVSQNPRHKITKRGQNVTFRCDPISEHNRLYWYRQTLGQGPEFLTYFQNEAQLEKSRLLSDRFSAERPKGSFSTLEIQRTEQGDSAMYLCASSLFIGEPQETQYFGPGTRLLVL.

V is TRBV19 and J is TRBJ1-1, with 9 bases fitting TRBD1. The CDR3 extends over 19 amino acids. V dropped 5 bases and J dropped 0; count of bases not matched to a gene: 16. Per the germline V gene, CDR1 is LNHDA and CDR2 is SQIVND (reference sequence). CDR3 nucleotides: TGTGCCAGTAGTGTCTGGACAGGGGCCGGGGGTGCCATGAACACTGAAGCTTTCTTT. It yields the protein CASSVWTGAGGAMNTEAFF.

This clone was observed a single time. The sample holds other DNA sequences that translate to the same CDR3. The chain uses TRBV7-2 and TRBJ1-2; TRBD1 matches at 10 bases. CDR1 and CDR2 (germline): SGHTA, FQGNSA. Trimming took 3 bases from V and 3 from J; bases not matched to a gene: 1. The CDR3 spans 14 residues. The CDR3, as DNA: TGTGCCAGCAGCTTCGGACAGGGGGACTATGGCTACACCTTC. It translates to CASSFGQGDYGYTF.

This sequence joins TRBV7-9 and TRBJ2-7, with a tentative D call TRBD2 (5 bases). This CDR3 comprises 13 residues. V lost 1 base, J lost 12 bases, and 16 bases lay in between. Looked up from germline, CDR1 is SEHNR and CDR2 is FQNEAQ (reference sequence). The CDR3 nucleotides are TGTGCCAGCAGCTTAGAATCGCGGGCAGGAGTGTACTTC. Protein sequence: CASSLESRAGVYF.

As for this clone: Within the sample, other DNA sequences also encode this same CDR3. CDR3 in amino acids: CASSYSTGVTEAFF. CDR3 nucleotide sequence: TGTGCCAGCAGTTATTCGACAGGGGTCACTGAAGCTTTCTTT. V usage is TRBV6-5 and J usage is TRBJ1-1; 8 nucleotides agree with TRBD1. The V and J ends lost 3 bases and 4 bases, in that order; junction bases with no gene match: 4. The CDR3 is made up of 14 amino acids. Germline V CDR1 and CDR2: MNHEY, SVGAGI.

V and J are TRBV11-3 and TRBJ1-1; possible D gene TRBD1, 5 bases. The CDR3 extends over 16 amino acids. Per the germline V gene, CDR1 is SGHNT and CDR2 is YENEEA. V was trimmed by 7 bases and J by 0 bases, leaving 18 bases between them. The chain's CDR3 is CASIDSRVSMNTEAFF. In nucleotides, the CDR3 is TGTGCCAGCATAGATTCCAGGGTTTCCATGAACACTGAAGCTTTCTTT.

The V and J genes are TRBV18 and TRBJ2-5, with 8 bases that match TRBD2. V lost 3 bases, J lost 0 bases, and 9 bases stayed unmatched. Germline CDR1 is KGHSH and CDR2 is LQKENI. The CDR3 contains 17 residues. CDR3 region: CASSPLIRGGNQETQYF. CDR3 nucleotides: TGTGCCAGCTCACCTCTCATACGGGGGGGTAACCAAGAGACCCAGTACTTC.

The rearrangement uses TRBV9 and TRBJ1-1; D unresolved. V was trimmed by 3 bases and J by 4 bases, leaving 10 bases between them. Germline V gives CDR1 SGDLS, CDR2 YYNGEE. The CDR3 has 13 residues. CDR3 loop: CASSATLGTEAFF. The CDR3 region has the DNA TGTGCCAGCAGCGCTACACTGGGCACTGAAGCTTTCTTT.

The V gene is TRBV6-6, the J gene TRBJ2-7; D could derive from TRBD1 or TRBD2 (5 bases each). The CDR3 has 11 residues. From germline, CDR1 is MNHNY and CDR2 SVGAGI (reference sequence). Trimming removed 5 bases at V and 3 bases at J, with 5 bases between. Here the CDR3 DNA reads TGTGCCAGCAGTGGGGGCTACGAGCAGTACTTC. This gives the protein CASSGGYEQYF.

This clone was seen a single time. The chain employs TRBV5-8 and TRBJ2-7; a possible D gene is TRBD2 (8 bases). V dropped 6 bases and J dropped 1 base, with 23 bases sitting between them. The germline V gene encodes CDR1 SGHTS and CDR2 YDEGEE. There are 17 residues in the CDR3. The CDR3 here is CASTPRSGGGLSYEQYF. CDR3 in DNA: TGTGCCAGCACCCCGAGGTCGGGAGGGGGCCTGTCCTACGAGCAGTACTTC.

This chain joins TRBV6-6 and TRBJ2-1; TRBD1 matches at 8 bases. The CDR3 runs to 17 residues. The V gene's germline CDR1 is MNHNY and CDR2 SVGAGI (reference sequence). The ends lost 5 bases at V and 0 bases at J; junction bases unmatched: 9. Here the CDR3 reads CASSPVGGQGSYNEQFF. The CDR3 bases are TGTGCCAGCAGTCCTGTAGGAGGACAGGGCTCCTACAATGAGCAGTTCTTC.

This clone was recorded once. This CDR3 is CASSYPSGWGTEAFF. For the CDR3, the DNA is TGTGCCAGCAGTTACCCTTCAGGTTGGGGCACTGAAGCTTTCTTT. The chain recombines TRBV6-2 or TRBV6-3 with TRBJ1-1; D is undetermined. Deletions cut 2 bases from V and 4 bases from J, with 14 bases between. Germline V gene data show CDR1 as MNHEY and CDR2 as SVGEGT. This CDR3 has 15 amino acids.

Here the CDR3 reads CASRALECGVGCSYEQYV. The CDR3 coding sequence is TGTGCCAGCAGAGCGTTGGAGTGTGGGGTGGGATGTTCCTACGAGCAGTACGTC. The V and J genes are TRBV28 and TRBJ2-7; the D is unclear. This CDR3 contains 18 residues. Between the trimmed V and J ends, which lost 6 bases and 1 base, there was a span of 25 bases. Germline V gene sequence: CDR1 MDHEN, CDR2 SYDVKM.

To note about this clone: One junction end does not reproduce the germline sequence, and a read error may be involved. The chain is built from TRBV11-2 and TRBJ1-6; no reliable D call. CDR3 length: 15 residues. The germline V gene encodes CDR1 SGHAT and CDR2 FQNNGV. CDR3 DNA: TGTGCCAGCAGCTTAGGATACTCCTATAATTCATCCCTCCACTTT. This translates into CASSLGYSYNSSLHF. The variable domain in full, completed from reference TRBV11-2 and TRBJ1-6, reads EAGVAQSPRYKIIEKRQSVAFWCNPISGHATLYWYQQILGQGPKLLIQFQNNGVVDDSQLPKDRFSAERLKGVDSTLKIQPAKLEDSAVYLCASSLGYSYNSSLHFGNGTRLTVT.

About this clone: Additional DNA sequences in this sample encode the identical CDR3. The chain combines TRBV5-1 with TRBJ1-1; 9 bases agree with TRBD1. The CDR3 spans 15 residues. The germline V gene has CDR1 SGHRS and CDR2 YFSETQ. The V segment lost 0 bases and the J segment 2 bases; nucleotides outside the gene matches: 2. The CDR3: CASSLVGQGNTEAFF. For the CDR3, the DNA is TGCGCCAGCAGCTTGGTGGGACAGGGCAACACTGAAGCTTTCTTT.

This clone was found once. The chain carries TRBV19 and TRBJ1-3; D uncertain. Trimming took off 10 bases at V and 0 bases at J, with 22 bases between the two ends. This CDR3 contains 17 residues. Germline V lookup: CDR1 LNHDA, CDR2 SQIVND (reference sequence). This chain's CDR3 is CATTPRGRLLSGNTIYF. The CDR3 bases are TGTGCCACTACCCCCCGCGGCCGGCTTCTCTCTGGAAACACCATATATTTT. The full variable domain, completed using reference TRBV19 and TRBJ1-3, is DGGITQSPKYLFRKEGQNVTLSCEQNLNHDAMYWYRQDPGQGLRLIYYSQIVNDFQKGDIAEGYSVSREKKESFPLTVTSAQKNPTAFYLCATTPRGRLLSGNTIYFGEGSWLTVV.

The V and J genes are TRBV2 and TRBJ2-1, with TRBD2 as a possible D gene (6 bases). This CDR3 has 15 amino acids. The V gene lost 7 bases and the J gene lost 3 bases, with 16 bases spanning the gap. Germline CDR1 and CDR2: SNHLY and FYNNEI. The CDR3 here is CASTPAWGVYNEQFF. The CDR3 region has the DNA TGTGCCAGCACTCCCGCCTGGGGGGTCTACAATGAGCAGTTCTTC. Looking up the rest from reference TRBV2 and TRBJ2-1 gives the full variable domain: EPEVTQTPSHQVTQMGQEVILRCVPISNHLYFYWYRQILGQKVEFLVSFYNNEISEKSEIFDDQFSVERPDGSNFTLKIRSTKLEDSAMYFCASTPAWGVYNEQFFGPGTRLTVL.

The CDR3 DNA reads as TGTGCCTGGAGTGTGTCGGGCAATGAGCAGTTCTTC. It yields the protein CAWSVSGNEQFF. The genes are TRBV30 and TRBJ2-1; D remains ambiguous. CDR1 and CDR2 from the germline V gene are GTSNPN and SVGIG (reference sequence). This CDR3 is built from 12 residues. Trimming stripped 0 bases from V and 6 bases from J, with 6 bases between.

The chain has TRBV7-9 and TRBJ1-6; the match to TRBD1 covers 8 bases. This CDR3 comprises 14 residues. The trim removed 2 bases at V and 9 bases at J, leaving 3 bases unmatched. From germline, CDR1 is SEHNR and CDR2 FQNEAQ (reference sequence). In DNA, the CDR3 is TGTGCCAGCAGCTTAAAACAGGGGGTTTCACCCCTCCACTTT. It yields the protein CASSLKQGVSPLHF.

Only a few counts were recorded for this clone. The chain joins TRBV6-2 or TRBV6-3 to TRBJ1-4, with no clear D. Germline loops: CDR1 MNHEY, CDR2 SVGEGT. Trimming removed 0 bases from V and 0 bases from J, with 8 bases in between. The CDR3 is made up of 16 amino acids. The CDR3 loop is CASSYSGVATNEKLFF. CDR3 coding DNA: TGTGCCAGCAGTTACTCGGGAGTTGCAACTAATGAAAAACTGTTTTTT.